This TCR beta chain was obtained from a study of beta chain features in type 1 diabetes. Study results and limitations: Moderate yet significant TCRB CDR3 shortening was seen in Type 1 diabetes patients in all four CD4+ subsets.

The isolated RNA, all of it, was reverse transcribed, so expressed TCRB transcripts were what got sequenced. Some clones are missing from TCRdb's copy, which holds only in-frame ones; the method was immunoSEQ multiplex PCR. This table holds almost 350,000 clones, around 9.7% found once. The CDR3 loop spans 15 amino acids. Germline V gives CDR1 MNHNS, CDR2 SASEGT. The V end was cut by 4 bases, the J end by 1 base, with 11 bases between. To note about this clone: As yet, its antigen is unknown.

The sequence was collected from a man aged 25 to 45 with type 1 diabetes. This chain uses TRBV6-1 with TRBJ1-5; D gene uncertain. Material: central memory CD4+ T cells from blood. The DNA of the CDR3 is TGTGCCAGCAGTGCGGGCTTTAGCAGCAATCAGCCCCAGCATTTT. Translation: CASSAGFSSNQPQHF.